This T cell receptor (beta chain) derives from a study of T cells expressing NK-cell markers. Study-wide background: Beta-chain profiling covered CD3+CD56+NKG2C+, CD3+CD56+NKG2C- and CD3+CD56-NKG2C+ sorted subsets. Points from the study as a whole: The study found these clonotypes also leading the CD3+CD56-NKG2C+ fraction in four donors.

TCRdb reprocessed the 5' RACE reads; each CDR3 protein has one entry and no DNA is given. The table for this sample gives some 150,000 distinct CDR3 sequences. As concerns this clonotype: No antigen is known for it.

The TCR comes from a man aged 18-30 years in good health. Material for sequencing was blood T cells: a sorted CD56 or NKG2C T cell subset, CD4+ or CD8+ T cells, or bulk PBMC T cells (not recorded which).

CDR3 loop: CASSGVGTRRYEQYF. The rearrangement uses TRBV10-2 and TRBJ2-7; TCRdb selects TRBD2, and the lack of DNA leaves this call unchecked. The CDR3 spans 15 residues. Germline V CDR1 and CDR2: WSHSY, SAAADI.